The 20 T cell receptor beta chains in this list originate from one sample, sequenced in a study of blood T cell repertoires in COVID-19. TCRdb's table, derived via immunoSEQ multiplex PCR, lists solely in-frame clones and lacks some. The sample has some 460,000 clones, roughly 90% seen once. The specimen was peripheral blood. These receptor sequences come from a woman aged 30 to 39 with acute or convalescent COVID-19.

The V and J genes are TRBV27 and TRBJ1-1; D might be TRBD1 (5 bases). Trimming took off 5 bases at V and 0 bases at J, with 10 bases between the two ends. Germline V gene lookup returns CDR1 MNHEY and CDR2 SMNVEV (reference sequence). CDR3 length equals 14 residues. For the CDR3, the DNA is TGTGCCAGCAGTCCCACAGGTTTGAACACTGAAGCTTTCTTT. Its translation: CASSPTGLNTEAFF.

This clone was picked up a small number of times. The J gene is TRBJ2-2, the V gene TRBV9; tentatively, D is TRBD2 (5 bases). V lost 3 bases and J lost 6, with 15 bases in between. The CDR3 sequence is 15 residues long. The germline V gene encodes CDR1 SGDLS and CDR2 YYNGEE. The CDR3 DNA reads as TGTGCCAGCAGCGCGAGGCCTAGCCCGTCCGGGGAGCTGTTTTTT. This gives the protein CASSARPSPSGELFF.

DNA of the CDR3: TGTGCCAGCAGTTCCCACAGCGGGGGGGCCGGAGATACGCAGTATTTT. It is translated as CASSSHSGGAGDTQYF. The gene calls are TRBV28 and TRBJ2-3; 10 bases line up with TRBD2. Germline CDR1 and CDR2: MDHEN and SYDVKM. The CDR3 is made up of 16 amino acids. With V trimmed by 4 bases and J by 5 bases, 9 bases remained unmatched.

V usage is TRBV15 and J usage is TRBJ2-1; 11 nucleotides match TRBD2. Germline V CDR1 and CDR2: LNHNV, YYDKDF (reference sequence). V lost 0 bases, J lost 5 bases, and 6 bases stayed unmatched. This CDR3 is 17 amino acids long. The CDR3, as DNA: TGTGCCACCAGCAGAGATTGGCTAGCGGGGGGAAACAATGAGCAGTTCTTC. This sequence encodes CATSRDWLAGGNNEQFF. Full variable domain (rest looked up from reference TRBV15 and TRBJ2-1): DAMVIQNPRYQVTQFGKPVTLSCSQTLNHNVMYWYQQKSSQAPKLLFHYYDKDFNNEADTPDNFQSRRPNTSFCFLDIRSPGLGDTAMYLCATSRDWLAGGNNEQFFGPGTRLTVL.

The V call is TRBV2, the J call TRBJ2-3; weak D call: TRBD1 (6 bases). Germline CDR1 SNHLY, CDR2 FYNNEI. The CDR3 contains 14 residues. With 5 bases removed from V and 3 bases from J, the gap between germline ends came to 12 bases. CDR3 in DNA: TGTGCCAGCAGTAGGACAGTCCGTACAGATACGCAGTATTTT. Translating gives CASSRTVRTDTQYF.

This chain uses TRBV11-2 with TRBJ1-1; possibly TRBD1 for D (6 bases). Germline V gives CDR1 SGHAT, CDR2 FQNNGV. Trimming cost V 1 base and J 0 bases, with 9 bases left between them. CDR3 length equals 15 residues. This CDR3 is CASSLAPGVNTEAFF. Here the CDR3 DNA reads TGTGCCAGCAGCTTAGCGCCAGGGGTGAACACTGAAGCTTTCTTT.

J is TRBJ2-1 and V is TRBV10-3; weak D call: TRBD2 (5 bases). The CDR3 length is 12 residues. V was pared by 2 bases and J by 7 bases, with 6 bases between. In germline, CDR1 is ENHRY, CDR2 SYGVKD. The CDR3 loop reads CAISERGNEQFF. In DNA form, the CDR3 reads TGTGCCATCAGTGAGAGAGGGAATGAGCAGTTCTTC.

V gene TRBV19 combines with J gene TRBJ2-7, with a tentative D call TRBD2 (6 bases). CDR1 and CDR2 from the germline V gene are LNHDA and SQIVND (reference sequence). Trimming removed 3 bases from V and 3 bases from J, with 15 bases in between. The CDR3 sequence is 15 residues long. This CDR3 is CASSMRAAGRYEQYF. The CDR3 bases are TGTGCCAGTAGTATGCGGGCCGCGGGGCGCTACGAGCAGTACTTC.

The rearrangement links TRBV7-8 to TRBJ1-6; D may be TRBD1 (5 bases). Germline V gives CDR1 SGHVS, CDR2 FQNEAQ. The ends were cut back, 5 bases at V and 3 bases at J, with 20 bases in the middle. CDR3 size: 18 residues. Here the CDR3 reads CASSGGAADTSYNSPLHF. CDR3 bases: TGTGCCAGCAGCGGCGGGGCGGCAGACACTAGCTATAATTCACCCCTCCACTTT.

The CDR3 sequence is CASSYGQGGEKLFF. The DNA for the CDR3 is TGTGCCAGCAGTTACGGACAGGGTGGCGAAAAACTGTTTTTT. This chain uses TRBV6-5 with TRBJ1-4, with 8 bases that match TRBD1. From germline, CDR1 is MNHEY and CDR2 SVGAGI. The trim removed 2 bases at V and 8 bases at J, leaving 4 bases unmatched. The CDR3 covers 14 residues.

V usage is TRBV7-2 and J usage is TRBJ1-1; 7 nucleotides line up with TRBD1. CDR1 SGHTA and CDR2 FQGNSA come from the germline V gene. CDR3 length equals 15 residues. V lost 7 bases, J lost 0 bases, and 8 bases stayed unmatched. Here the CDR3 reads CASTRQGYMNTEAFF. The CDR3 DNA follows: TGTGCCAGCACCCGACAGGGTTACATGAACACTGAAGCTTTCTTT.

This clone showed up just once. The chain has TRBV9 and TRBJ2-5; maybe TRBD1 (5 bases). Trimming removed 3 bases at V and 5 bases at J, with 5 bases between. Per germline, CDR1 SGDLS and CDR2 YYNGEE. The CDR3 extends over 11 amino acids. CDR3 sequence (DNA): TGTGCCAGCAGCGAGGGGGAGACCCAGTACTTC. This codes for CASSEGETQYF.

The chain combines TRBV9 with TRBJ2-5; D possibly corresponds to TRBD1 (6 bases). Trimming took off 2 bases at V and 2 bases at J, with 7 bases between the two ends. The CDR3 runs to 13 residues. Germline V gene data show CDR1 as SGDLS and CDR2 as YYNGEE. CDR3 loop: CASSVGAQETQYF. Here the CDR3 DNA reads TGTGCCAGCAGCGTGGGGGCTCAAGAGACCCAGTACTTC.

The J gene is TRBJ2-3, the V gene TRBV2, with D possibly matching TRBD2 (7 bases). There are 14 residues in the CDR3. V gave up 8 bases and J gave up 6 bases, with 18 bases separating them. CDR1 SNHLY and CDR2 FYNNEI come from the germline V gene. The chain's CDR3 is CASEGGPAVDTQYF. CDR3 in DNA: TGTGCCAGCGAGGGGGGGCCGGCGGTTGATACGCAGTATTTT.

The CDR3 nucleotides read TGCGCCAGCAGCCCTCGGACAGGGCAGCCCACTGAAGCTTTCTTT. Translated, it gives CASSPRTGQPTEAFF. This chain links TRBV5-1 with TRBJ1-1, with 8 positions matching TRBD1. This CDR3 is built from 15 residues. Germline V gene lookup returns CDR1 SGHRS and CDR2 YFSETQ. The J segment lost 4 bases and the V segment lost 4 bases, leaving 9 bases of the junction unmatched.

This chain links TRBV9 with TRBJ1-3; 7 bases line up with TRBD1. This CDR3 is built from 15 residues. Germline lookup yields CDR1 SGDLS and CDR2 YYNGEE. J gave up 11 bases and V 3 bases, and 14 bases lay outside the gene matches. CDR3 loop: CASSGGQFPPSAIYF. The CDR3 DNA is TGTGCCAGCAGCGGGGGACAGTTTCCCCCCTCGGCCATATATTTT.

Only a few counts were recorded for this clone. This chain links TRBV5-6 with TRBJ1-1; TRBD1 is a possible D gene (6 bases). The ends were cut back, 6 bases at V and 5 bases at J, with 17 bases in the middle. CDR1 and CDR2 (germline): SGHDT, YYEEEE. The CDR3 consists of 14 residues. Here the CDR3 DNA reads TGTGCCAGCAACACTTACAGGGTATTGACTGAAGCTTTCTTT. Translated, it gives CASNTYRVLTEAFF.

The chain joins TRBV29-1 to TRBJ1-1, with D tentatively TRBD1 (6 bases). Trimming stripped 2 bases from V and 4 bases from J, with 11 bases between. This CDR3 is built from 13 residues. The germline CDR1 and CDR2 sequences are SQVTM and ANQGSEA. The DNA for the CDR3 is TGCAGCGTTGAAAACAGGGTGGGCACTGAAGCTTTCTTT. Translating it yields CSVENRVGTEAFF.

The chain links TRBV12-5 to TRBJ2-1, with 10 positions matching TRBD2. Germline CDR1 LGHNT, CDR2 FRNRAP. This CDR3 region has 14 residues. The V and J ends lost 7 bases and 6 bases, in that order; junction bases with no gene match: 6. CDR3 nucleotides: TGTGCTAGTGTACTTAGCGGGGGGAGCAATGAGCAGTTCTTC. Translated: CASVLSGGSNEQFF.

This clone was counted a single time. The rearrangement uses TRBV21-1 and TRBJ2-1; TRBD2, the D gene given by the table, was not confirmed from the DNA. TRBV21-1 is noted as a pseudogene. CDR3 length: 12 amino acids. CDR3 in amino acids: CASSPRLEEQFF. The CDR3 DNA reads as TGTGCCAGCAGCCCCCGACTTGAAGAGCAGTTCTTC.